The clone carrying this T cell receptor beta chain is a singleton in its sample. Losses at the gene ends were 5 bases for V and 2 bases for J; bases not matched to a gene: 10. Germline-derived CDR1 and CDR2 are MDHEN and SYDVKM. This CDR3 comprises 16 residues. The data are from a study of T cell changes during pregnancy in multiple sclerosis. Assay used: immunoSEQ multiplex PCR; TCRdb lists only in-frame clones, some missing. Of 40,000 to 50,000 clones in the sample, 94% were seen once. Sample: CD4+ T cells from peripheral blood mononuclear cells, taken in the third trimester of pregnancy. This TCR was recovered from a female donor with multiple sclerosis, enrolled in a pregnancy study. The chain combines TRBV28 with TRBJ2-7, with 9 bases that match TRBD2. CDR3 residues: CASSTPSAGGTYEQYF. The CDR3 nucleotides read TGTGCCAGCAGTACCCCTTCGGCGGGAGGGACCTACGAGCAGTACTTC.